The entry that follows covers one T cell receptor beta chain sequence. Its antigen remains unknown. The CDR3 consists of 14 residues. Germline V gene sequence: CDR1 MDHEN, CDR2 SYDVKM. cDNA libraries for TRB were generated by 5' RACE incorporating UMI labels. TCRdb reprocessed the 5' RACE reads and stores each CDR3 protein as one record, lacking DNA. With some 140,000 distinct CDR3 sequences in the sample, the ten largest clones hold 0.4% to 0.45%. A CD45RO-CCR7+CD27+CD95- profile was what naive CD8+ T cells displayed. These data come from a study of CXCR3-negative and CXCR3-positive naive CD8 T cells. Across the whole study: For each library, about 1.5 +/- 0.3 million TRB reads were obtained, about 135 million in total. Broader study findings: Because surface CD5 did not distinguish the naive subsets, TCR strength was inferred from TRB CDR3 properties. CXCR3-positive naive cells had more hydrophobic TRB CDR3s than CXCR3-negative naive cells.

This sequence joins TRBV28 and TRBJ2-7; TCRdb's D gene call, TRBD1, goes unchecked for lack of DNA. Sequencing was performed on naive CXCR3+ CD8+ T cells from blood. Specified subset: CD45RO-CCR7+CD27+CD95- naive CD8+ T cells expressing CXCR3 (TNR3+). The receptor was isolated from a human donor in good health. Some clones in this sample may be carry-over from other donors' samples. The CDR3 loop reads CASSRNRVPYEQYF. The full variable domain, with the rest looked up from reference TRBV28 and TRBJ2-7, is DVKVTQSSRYLVKRTGEKVFLECVQDMDHENMFWYRQDPGLGLRLIYFSYDVKMKEKGDIPEGYSVSREKKERFSLILESASTNQTSMYLCASSRNRVPYEQYFGPGTRLTVT.